These 21 T cell receptor beta chains originate from one sample sequenced in a study of tumor and adjacent non-tumor tissue in lung cancer (dated by TCRdb to about 2018). RNA was isolated from bulk, unsorted tissue, and RNA quality was assessed with a NanoDrop ND-1000 and an Agilent 2100. Normal lung samples were distant non-tumor tissue taken more than 3 cm from the tumor edge. Preparation of the library involved multiplex PCR. The listed sequencing device is Illumina HiSeq 2500. TCRbeta libraries were constructed through three rounds of nested PCR with primers (Table S4) according to protocols modified from ARM-PCR. Starting from the raw public reads, TCRdb applied fastp trimming at Q25, assembled clones with MiXCR and retained in-frame beta chains. CDR3 protein sequences are deduplicated, and each keeps its most common genes and DNA. The sample table contains 98,000 or so distinct CDR3 sequences; only one count was recorded for around three quarters of them. Roughly 33% of the sample lies in the top ten.

The sample was distant non-tumor lung tissue. The origin of the receptors is a man in his sixties with small cell lung cancer.

The J gene is TRBJ2-1, the V gene TRBV29-1, with 7 bases fitting TRBD1. Trimming cost V 6 bases and J 9 bases; bases outside gene matches: 11. The CDR3 sequence is 13 residues long. Germline-derived CDR1 and CDR2 are SQVTM and ANQGSEA. CDR3 nucleotide sequence: TGCAGCGTGCAACTAGGACAGGATGGTGAGCAGTTCTTC. This translates into CSVQLGQDGEQFF.

This clonotype was seen once. The V and J genes are TRBV6-5 and TRBJ2-1, with 8 bases aligning to TRBD1. Germline CDR1 is MNHEY and CDR2 is SVGAGI. The CDR3 has 14 amino acids. The CDR3 here is CVNRRTGRNNEQFF. Written as DNA, the CDR3 is TGTGTCAACAGGAGGACAGGGAGGAACAATGAGCAGTTCTTC.

This chain uses TRBV5-4 with TRBJ2-6; 10 bases are shared with TRBD2. The junction had 17 bases not matched to a gene; V was cut back by 4 bases and J by 1 base. CDR3 length: 21 amino acids. Germline loops: CDR1 SGHNT, CDR2 YYREEE (reference sequence). In DNA, the CDR3 is TGTGCCAGCAGCCCAGACCCGGGGACTAGCGACTATTCTTCTGGGGCCAACGTCCTGACTTTC. The encoded protein is CASSPDPGTSDYSSGANVLTF.

This clonotype was counted at least ten times. This rearrangement joins TRBV29-1 to TRBJ2-1; the match to TRBD2 covers 7 bases. The J segment lost 7 bases and the V segment lost 0 bases, leaving 9 bases of the junction unmatched. This CDR3 region has 15 residues. Germline loops: CDR1 SQVTM, CDR2 ANQGSEA. In DNA form, the CDR3 reads TGCAGCGTTGAAGATAGGCGGGAGAGGTTAAATGAGCAGTTCTTC. Its translation: CSVEDRRERLNEQFF.

To note about this clonotype: The junction departs from the called germline gene at one end, perhaps through a read error. The V call is TRBV29-1, the J call TRBJ2-3; no reliable D call. Germline assignment: CDR1 SQVTM and CDR2 ANQGSEA. The CDR3 is 13 amino acids. DNA of the CDR3: TGCAGCATTGAAGCCTGGGCAGCAGATACGCAGTATTTT. Encoded protein: CSIEAWAADTQYF.

The chain carries TRBV29-1 and TRBJ2-1, with 9 positions matching TRBD2. The V gene end was trimmed by 5 bases and the J gene end by 7 bases; junction bases not matched to a gene: 12. Germline V gives CDR1 SQVTM, CDR2 ANQGSEA. The CDR3 extends over 15 amino acids. The CDR3 DNA sequence: TGCAGCGTTACGGGGCGGGAGGGAAGGGCTAATGAGCAGTTCTTC. Residues: CSVTGREGRANEQFF.

Turning to this clonotype: Germline is not matched at one junction end, which may reflect a read error. The chain combines TRBV11-2 with TRBJ1-1, with D uncertain. Germline lookup yields CDR1 SGHAT and CDR2 FQNNGV. The CDR3 is 15 amino acids. The CDR3 is CARSLNSGGNIEAFF. The CDR3 coding sequence is TGTGCCAGGAGCTTAAATTCGGGCGGTAACATTGAGGCTTTCTTT.

The chain uses TRBV11-2 and TRBJ1-4; D might be TRBD1 (5 bases). Per germline, CDR1 SGHAT and CDR2 FQNNGV. Trimming left V 6 bases short and J 5 bases short, with 16 bases between. The CDR3 runs 15 residues. CDR3 protein: CASSSRDGANEKLFF. CDR3 sequence (DNA): TGTGCCAGCAGTTCCCGGGATGGGGCCAATGAAAAACTGTTTTTT. The full variable domain, completed using reference TRBV11-2 and TRBJ1-4, is EAGVAQSPRYKIIEKRQSVAFWCNPISGHATLYWYQQILGQGPKLLIQFQNNGVVDDSQLPKDRFSAERLKGVDSTLKIQPAKLEDSAVYLCASSSRDGANEKLFFGSGTQLSVL.

A note on this clonotype: Germline is not matched at one junction end, which may reflect a read error. The V and J genes are TRBV10-3 and TRBJ1-1, with D tentatively TRBD1 (5 bases). The CDR3 has 14 amino acids. CDR1 and CDR2 from the germline V gene are ENHRY and SYGVKD. CDR3 coding DNA: TGTGTCATCAGTGTGGGACTGGAGATAGCAGAAACTTTCTTC. This gives the protein CVISVGLEIAETFF.

A remark on this clonotype: The germline gene is not matched at one end of the junction; a read error may be the cause. This chain links TRBV4-2 with TRBJ2-2, with a tentative D call TRBD2 (6 bases). The CDR3 contains 15 residues. Germline CDR1 and CDR2: LGHNA and YNFKEQ. For the CDR3, the DNA is TGTGCCAGCAAACTAGCAGGAGGTGATGGCGGGGCGCTGTTTTTT. Protein product: CASKLAGGDGGALFF.

Note on this clonotype: At one end the junction does not follow the germline gene, possibly because of a read error. The chain links TRBV5-4 to TRBJ2-3, with D perhaps TRBD1 or TRBD2 (6 bases each). The CDR3 spans 14 residues. Germline V lookup: CDR1 SGHNT, CDR2 YYREEE (reference sequence). The CDR3 protein is CGSSVPGGQNTQYF. Written as DNA, the CDR3 is TGTGGCAGCAGCGTGCCCGGGGGCCAAAATACGCAGTATTTT. Combining the CDR3 with reference TRBV5-4 and TRBJ2-3 gives the whole variable domain ETGVTQSPTHLIKTRGQQVTLRCSSQSGHNTVSWYQQALGQGPQFIFQYYREEENGRGNFPPRFSGLQFPNYSSELNVNALELDDSALYLCGSSVPGGQNTQYFGPGTRLTVL.

This clonotype was seen many times. The genes are TRBV12-3 or TRBV12-4 and TRBJ2-1; D might be TRBD1 or TRBD2, each matching 5 bases. The CDR3 has 14 amino acids. Deletions cut 5 bases from V and 10 bases from J, with 18 bases between. The CDR3 DNA reads as TGTGCCAGCAGTCCTCAGACTCCCGAGGGGGAGCAGTTCTTC. This codes for CASSPQTPEGEQFF.

Concerning this clonotype: At one boundary the junction diverges from the germline segment, which might be a read error. V and J are TRBV11-2 and TRBJ2-1; D assignment may be TRBD1 or TRBD2 (5 bases each). Germline loops: CDR1 SGHAT, CDR2 FQNNGV. The CDR3 runs 14 residues. CDR3 sequence: CASSYGARHKEQFF. The CDR3 DNA is TGTGCCAGCAGCTACGGGGCGAGACACAAAGAGCAGTTCTTC.

In regard to this clonotype: One base away lies a much larger clone, so this may be a sequencing read error. This chain uses TRBV7-3 with TRBJ2-3, with D hard to call. CDR1 is SGHTA and CDR2 is FQGTGA in the germline V gene. The CDR3 is 15 amino acids. In nucleotides, the CDR3 is TGTGCCAGCAGCTTGTCTGGCGGTAACTCAGATAAGCAGTATTTT. Its protein is CASSLSGGNSDKQYF.

As regards this clonotype: The junction differs from germline at one of its ends, possibly a read error. The chain carries TRBV11-2 and TRBJ2-1; D is possibly TRBD1 (5 bases). Looked up from germline, CDR1 is SGHAT and CDR2 is FQNNGV. The CDR3 has 17 amino acids. CDR3 amino acids: CASRLVTAQCSHNEQFF. CDR3 nucleotides: TGTGCCAGCAGGTTAGTGACAGCCCAGTGCTCCCACAATGAGCAGTTCTTC.

Points on this clonotype: Sequence at one end of the junction differs from germline and may be a read error. The gene calls are TRBV29-1 and TRBJ1-1; perhaps TRBD1 as D (6 bases). This CDR3 is built from 13 residues. Germline-derived CDR1 and CDR2 are SQVTM and ANQGSEA. The CDR3 coding sequence is TGCAACGTCAAAGGACAGTTGAACACTGAGGCTTTCTTT. This translates into CNVKGQLNTEAFF.

On this clonotype itself: The junction shows a germline mismatch at one end, possibly a read error. The chain carries TRBV11-2 and TRBJ2-3; the D is unclear. Germline lookup yields CDR1 SGHAT and CDR2 FQNNGV. The CDR3 loop spans 14 amino acids. The CDR3 sequence: CASSPFVRTDTHYF. CDR3 DNA sequence: TGTGCCAGTAGCCCATTTGTCCGCACAGATACGCACTATTTT.

The J gene is TRBJ2-1, the V gene TRBV30; the D gene is possibly TRBD2 (5 bases). Germline V gene data show CDR1 as GTSNPN and CDR2 as SVGIG (reference sequence). This CDR3 is 13 amino acids long. V was pared by 5 bases and J by 9 bases, with 17 bases between. CDR3 bases: TGTGCCTGGGGGATAACTAGGTCCGGTGAGCAGTTCTTC. Protein product: CAWGITRSGEQFF.

Remarks on this clonotype: One end of the junction does not line up with germline, which may come from a read error. The rearrangement joins TRBV6-2 or TRBV6-3 to TRBJ2-3; D possibly corresponds to TRBD2 (6 bases). The germline V gene has CDR1 MNHEY and CDR2 SVGEGT. The CDR3 runs 13 residues. The CDR3: CASQCSGRYTQYF. The CDR3 DNA reads as TGTGCCAGCCAATGTAGCGGACGATATACACAGTATTTT.

This clonotype was counted a single time. Its ends do not fully match the called genes, so a read error is possible. The gene calls are TRBV11-2 and TRBJ2-6, with 8 bases aligning to TRBD1. The CDR3 totals 17 residues. Germline loops: CDR1 SGHAT, CDR2 FQNNGV. CDR3 residues: CASSRWTGNSGASVLTF. The CDR3, as DNA: TGTGCCAGCAGTCGGTGGACAGGGAACTCTGGGGCCAGCGTCCTGACTTTC.

This clonotype was recorded only once. The V gene is TRBV11-3, the J gene TRBJ2-7; a weak D match, TRBD1 (5 bases). There are 15 residues in the CDR3. In germline, CDR1 is SGHNT, CDR2 YENEEA. V was trimmed by 5 bases and J by 8 bases, leaving 22 bases between them. The CDR3 nucleotides are TGTGCCAGCAGCAAGGGGCCGCGATCGGTGATCAAGCAGTACTTC. It specifies CASSKGPRSVIKQYF.